This passage covers 5 T cell receptor beta chains from one sample sequenced in a study of preoperative IRX-2 immunotherapy in early breast cancer. The sample's treatment: preoperative locoregional IRX-2 cytokine immunotherapy. The method was immunoSEQ multiplex PCR; TCRdb's version includes in-frame clones alone and lacks a portion of them. The sample lists tens of thousands of clones, 78% occurring once. The starting material was lymph node tissue, obtained before IRX-2 immunotherapy. The receptors come from a human donor with breast cancer.

The rearrangement uses TRBV14 and TRBJ1-1; 7 bases line up with TRBD1. Germline trimming cut 3 bases from V and 4 bases from J; bases unmatched to any gene: 8. Germline V CDR1 and CDR2: SGHDN, FVKESK. The CDR3 covers 15 residues. Here the CDR3 reads CASSHGNRGSTEAFF. CDR3 coding DNA: TGTGCCAGCAGCCACGGTAACAGGGGAAGCACTGAAGCTTTCTTT. The complete variable domain, with remaining parts taken from reference TRBV14 and TRBJ1-1, reads EAGVTQFPSHSVIEKGQTVTLRCDPISGHDNLYWYRRVMGKEIKFLLHFVKESKQDESGMPNNRFLAERTGGTYSTLKVQPAELEDSGVYFCASSHGNRGSTEAFFGQGTRLTVV.

This clone was counted between two and nine times. V gene TRBV29-1 combines with J gene TRBJ1-4; weak D call: TRBD1 (6 bases). The length of the CDR3 is 12 residues. V lost 4 bases, J lost 8 bases, and 11 bases lay in between. In germline, CDR1 is SQVTM, CDR2 ANQGSEA. CDR3 sequence (DNA): TGCAGCGTTGGGACAGTTGGGGAAAAACTGTTTTTT. Its translation: CSVGTVGEKLFF.

The chain links TRBV19 to TRBJ1-1; D might be TRBD1 (5 bases). The germline V gene has CDR1 LNHDA and CDR2 SQIVND (reference sequence). V was trimmed by 7 bases and J by 0 bases, leaving 24 bases between them. The CDR3 loop spans 18 amino acids. CDR3: CASTPPAGRGGMNTEAFF. The CDR3 DNA is TGTGCCAGTACCCCCCCGGCGGGAAGGGGCGGTATGAACACTGAAGCTTTCTTT.

The CDR3 protein is CASSYTGKNEQFF. The CDR3 DNA sequence: TGTGCCAGCAGTTACACGGGGAAAAATGAGCAGTTCTTC. V gene TRBV6-8 combines with J gene TRBJ2-1; D is perhaps TRBD2 (5 bases). V dropped 2 bases and J dropped 7 bases, with 9 bases sitting between them. This CDR3 contains 13 residues. CDR1 is MNHGY and CDR2 is SAAAGT in the germline V gene.

The chain carries TRBV6-8 and TRBJ1-1; 9 positions agree with TRBD1. The CDR3 spans 15 residues. V lost 6 bases, J lost 6 bases, and 11 bases stayed unmatched. The V gene's germline CDR1 is MNHGY and CDR2 SAAAGT. The CDR3, as DNA: TGTGCCAGCAGCCGGGACAGGGTTGGGTTCTCTGAAGCTTTCTTT. This sequence encodes CASSRDRVGFSEAFF.